This T cell receptor beta chain was sequenced during a study of shared T cell receptors in the human thymus. CDR1 and CDR2 from the germline V gene are MDHEN and SYDVKM. With V trimmed by 8 bases and J by 4 bases, 10 bases remained unmatched. The CDR3 spans 15 residues. This table comes from immunoSEQ multiplex PCR, and its TCRdb copy is limited to in-frame clones, with some not included. The sample has some 720,000 clones, roughly 90% seen once; the top ten hold about 0.01%. The same data also went into a second study, on human thymus T cells. As reported in that work: Donors were healthy Finnish babies undergoing corrective operations for congenital heart defects. In thymic and blood repertoires alike, V and J usage looked biased. There were highly overlapping thymic repertoires among unrelated individuals, as related research reported.

Input material: thymocytes. The sequence was collected from a boy less than two years old with a congenital heart defect. The chain carries TRBV28 and TRBJ2-1; 8 bases are a match to TRBD1. The CDR3: CASRFATGGYNEQFF. The CDR3 DNA follows: TGTGCCAGCCGGTTTGCCACAGGGGGTTACAATGAGCAGTTCTTC.